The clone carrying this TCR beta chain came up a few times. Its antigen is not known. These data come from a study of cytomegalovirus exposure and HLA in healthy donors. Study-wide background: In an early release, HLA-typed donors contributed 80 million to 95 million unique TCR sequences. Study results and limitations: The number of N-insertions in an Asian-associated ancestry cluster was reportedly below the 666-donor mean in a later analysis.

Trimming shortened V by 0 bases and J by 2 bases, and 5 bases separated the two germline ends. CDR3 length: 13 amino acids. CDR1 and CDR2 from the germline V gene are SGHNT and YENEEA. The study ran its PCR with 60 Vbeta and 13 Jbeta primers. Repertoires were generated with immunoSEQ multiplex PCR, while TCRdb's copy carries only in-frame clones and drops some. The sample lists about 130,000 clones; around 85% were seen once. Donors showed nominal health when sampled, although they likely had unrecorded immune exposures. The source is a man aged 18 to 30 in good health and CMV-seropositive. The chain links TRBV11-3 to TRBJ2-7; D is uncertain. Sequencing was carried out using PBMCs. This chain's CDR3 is CASSLDSPYEQYF. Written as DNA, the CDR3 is TGTGCCAGCAGCTTAGACAGTCCCTACGAGCAGTACTTC.